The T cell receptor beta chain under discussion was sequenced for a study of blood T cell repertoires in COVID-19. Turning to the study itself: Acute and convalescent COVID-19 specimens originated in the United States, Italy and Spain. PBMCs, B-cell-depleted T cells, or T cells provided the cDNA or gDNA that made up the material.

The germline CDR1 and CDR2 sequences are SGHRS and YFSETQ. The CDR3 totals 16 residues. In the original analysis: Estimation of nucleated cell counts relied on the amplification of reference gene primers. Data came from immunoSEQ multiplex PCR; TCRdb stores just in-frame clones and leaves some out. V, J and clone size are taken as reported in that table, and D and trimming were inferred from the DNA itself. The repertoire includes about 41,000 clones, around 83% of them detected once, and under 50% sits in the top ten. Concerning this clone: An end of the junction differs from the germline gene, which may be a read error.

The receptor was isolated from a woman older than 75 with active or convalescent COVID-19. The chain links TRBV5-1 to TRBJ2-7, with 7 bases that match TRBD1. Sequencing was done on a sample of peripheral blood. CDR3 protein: CASNLDSTGIFDEQYF. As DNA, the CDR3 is TGCGCCAGCAACTTGGATTCGACAGGGATTTTCGACGAGCAGTACTTC.